This record looks at one TCR beta chain sequence and its context. This sample stems from a study of blood T cell repertoires in COVID-19. Libraries were prepared by immunoSEQ multiplex PCR; TCRdb keeps only in-frame clonotypes and omits some of them. The sample has roughly 220,000 clones, approximately 84% seen once. The study recruited people aged about 18 to 90 years across roughly 25 US areas. Grouping used clinical history reported by participants in a survey and questionnaire. The CDR3 loop spans 15 amino acids. CDR1 and CDR2 from the germline V gene are MGHRA and YSYEKL. Trimming cost V 2 bases and J 4 bases, with 12 bases left between them.

The sample comprised PBMCs or T cells enriched from blood (not recorded which). The TCR sequence derives from a man between 40 and 49 years old who had recovered from COVID-19. The chain carries TRBV4-1 and TRBJ2-1; no clear D gene. Here the CDR3 DNA reads TGCGCCAGCAGCCAACCAACGAGCGATTACAATGAGCAGTTCTTC. Protein product: CASSQPTSDYNEQFF.